This T cell receptor beta chain is drawn from a study of breast tumors, draining lymph nodes, adjacent tissues. The germline V gene encodes CDR1 SGHNT and CDR2 YENEEA. There are 13 residues in the CDR3. V gave up 4 bases and J gave up 6 bases, with 10 bases separating them. Axillary draining lymph nodes of breast cancer patients supplied the node samples. This clonotype was found many times. As yet, its antigen is unknown. One entry per CDR3 protein, called by TCRdb with MiXCR from the multiplex PCR reads. Seen here are approximately 170,000 distinct CDR3 sequences, 25% to 40% observed once, and the top ten hold 4.3%. Findings of the study overall: Tumors had less TCR diversity than lymph nodes, more than nontumor tissue. That most tumor T cells come from lymph nodes remained unproven. Data fit most tumor T cells coming from lymph node, expanding in tumor.

The chain couples TRBV11-3 to TRBJ1-5, with a tentative D call TRBD1 (6 bases). Sequencing input: axillary lymph node tissue. The source of this sequence is a female donor with breast cancer. Some clones in this sample may be carry-over from other donors' samples. In DNA form, the CDR3 reads TGTGCCAGCAGCTCGGGGGCAACTCAGCCCCAGCATTTT. Translation: CASSSGATQPQHF.